This TCR beta chain was observed in a study of CD8 T cells in ankylosing spondylitis. Study-wide findings and caveats: One TCR beta motif, made up of under ten highly homologous variants, appeared characteristic of ankylosing spondylitis blood. According to the report, clones linked to the disease were significantly enriched in matched synovial fluid samples taken from ankylosing spondylitis patients.

Libraries for TCR beta were made by quantitative 5'-RACE with molecular barcodes. TCRdb re-analysed the 5' RACE reads in MiXCR, keeping a single row per CDR3 protein. The sample shows tens of thousands of distinct CDR3 sequences, 11% of them seen only once. This CDR3 comprises 13 residues. CDR1 is KGHDR, CDR2 SFDVKD, per germline. Points on this clonotype: Its antigen is currently unknown. The junction and the germline gene differ at one end; a read error may be behind it.

This chain connects TRBV24-1 to TRBJ2-3; D ambiguous. The sequence came from a male donor with ankylosing spondylitis or in good health (not recorded which). Sequenced input: blood, either unsorted or a sorted T cell fraction (not recorded which). CDR3 nucleotides: TGTGCCACCAGAGACACCCTCACAGATGCGCAGTATTTT. Residues: CATRDTLTDAQYF.